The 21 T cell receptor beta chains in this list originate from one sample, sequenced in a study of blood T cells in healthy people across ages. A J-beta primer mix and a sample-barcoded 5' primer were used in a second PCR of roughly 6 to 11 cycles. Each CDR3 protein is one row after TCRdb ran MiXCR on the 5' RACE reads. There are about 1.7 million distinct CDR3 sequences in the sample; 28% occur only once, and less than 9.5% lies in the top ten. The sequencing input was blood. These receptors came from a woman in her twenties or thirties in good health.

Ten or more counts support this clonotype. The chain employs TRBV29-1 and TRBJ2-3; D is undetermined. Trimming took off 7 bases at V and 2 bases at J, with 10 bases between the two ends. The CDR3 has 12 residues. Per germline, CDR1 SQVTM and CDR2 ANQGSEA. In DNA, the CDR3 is TGCAGCGCGGGCCCGACCACAGATACGCAGTATTTT. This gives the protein CSAGPTTDTQYF.

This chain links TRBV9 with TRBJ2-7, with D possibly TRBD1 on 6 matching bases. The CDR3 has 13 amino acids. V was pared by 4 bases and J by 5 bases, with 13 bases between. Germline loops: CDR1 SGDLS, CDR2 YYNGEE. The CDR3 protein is CASSSRGRDEQYF. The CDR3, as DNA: TGTGCCAGCAGCTCCAGGGGCCGGGACGAGCAGTACTTC.

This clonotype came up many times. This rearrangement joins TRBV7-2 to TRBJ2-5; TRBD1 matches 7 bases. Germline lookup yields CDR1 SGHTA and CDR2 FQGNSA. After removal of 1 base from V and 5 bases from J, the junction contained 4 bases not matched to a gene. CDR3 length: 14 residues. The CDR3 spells CASSLEGAWETQYF. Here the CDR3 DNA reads TGTGCCAGCAGCTTAGAGGGGGCTTGGGAGACCCAGTACTTC.

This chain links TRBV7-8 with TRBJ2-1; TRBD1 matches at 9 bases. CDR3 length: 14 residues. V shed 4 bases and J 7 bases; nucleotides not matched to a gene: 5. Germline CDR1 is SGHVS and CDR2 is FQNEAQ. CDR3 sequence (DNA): TGTGCCAGCAGCTCGTCGGGACAGGGTAATGAGCAGTTCTTC. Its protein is CASSSSGQGNEQFF. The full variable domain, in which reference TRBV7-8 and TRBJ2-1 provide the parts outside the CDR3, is GAGVSQSPRYKVAKRGQDVALRCDPISGHVSLFWYQQALGQGPEFLTYFQNEAQLDKSGLPSDRFFAERPEGSVSTLKIQRTQQEDSAVYLCASSSSGQGNEQFFGPGTRLTVL.

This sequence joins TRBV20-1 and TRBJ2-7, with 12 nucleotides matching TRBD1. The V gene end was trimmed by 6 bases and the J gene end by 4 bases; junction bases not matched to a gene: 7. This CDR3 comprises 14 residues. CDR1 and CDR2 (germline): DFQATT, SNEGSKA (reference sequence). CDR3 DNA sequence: TGCAGTGCATACGCGGGACAGGGGGCTTACGAGCAGTACTTC. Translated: CSAYAGQGAYEQYF.

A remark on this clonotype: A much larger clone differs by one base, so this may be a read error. The CDR3 DNA reads TGTGCCACCAAAAACCAAGACGGGATCTCCTGCGAGCAGTACTTC. This gives the protein CATKNQDGISCEQYF. This chain connects TRBV27 to TRBJ2-5; TRBD2 might be the D (5 bases). The J call may not be correct, given that the DNA end is closer to TRBJ2-7. CDR3 size: 15 residues. Germline V lookup: CDR1 MNHEY, CDR2 SMNVEV (reference sequence).

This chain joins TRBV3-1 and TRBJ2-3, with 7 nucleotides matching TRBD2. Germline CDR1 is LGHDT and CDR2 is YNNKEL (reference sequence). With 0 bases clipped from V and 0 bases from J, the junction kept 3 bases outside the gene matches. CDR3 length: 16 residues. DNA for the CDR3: TGTGCCAGCAGCCAAGACCGGGGGGTCAGCACAGATACGCAGTATTTT. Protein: CASSQDRGVSTDTQYF.

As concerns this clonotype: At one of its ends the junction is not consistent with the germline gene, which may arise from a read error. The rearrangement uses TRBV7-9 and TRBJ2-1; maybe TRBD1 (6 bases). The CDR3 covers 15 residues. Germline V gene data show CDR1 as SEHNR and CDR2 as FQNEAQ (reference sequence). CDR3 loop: CANSSDRSSYNEQFF. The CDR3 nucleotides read TGTGCCAACAGCTCTGACAGGAGCTCCTACAATGAGCAGTTCTTC.

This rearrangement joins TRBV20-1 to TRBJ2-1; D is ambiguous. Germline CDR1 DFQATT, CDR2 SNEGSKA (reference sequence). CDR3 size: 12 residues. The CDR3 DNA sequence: TGCAGGGGGTATGGCGTCAACCATGAGCAGTTCTTC. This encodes CRGYGVNHEQFF.

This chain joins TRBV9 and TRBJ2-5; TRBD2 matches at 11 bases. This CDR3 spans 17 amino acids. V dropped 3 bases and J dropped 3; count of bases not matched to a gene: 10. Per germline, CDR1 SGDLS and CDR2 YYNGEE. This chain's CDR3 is CASSEGGQGLAEETQYF. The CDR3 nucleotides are TGTGCCAGCAGCGAAGGGGGGCAGGGACTAGCGGAAGAGACCCAGTACTTC. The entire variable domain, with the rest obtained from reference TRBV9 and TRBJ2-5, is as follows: DSGVTQTPKHLITATGQRVTLRCSPRSGDLSVYWYQQSLDQGLQFLIQYYNGEERAKGNILERFSAQQFPDLHSELNLSSLELGDSALYFCASSEGGQGLAEETQYFGPGTRLLVL.

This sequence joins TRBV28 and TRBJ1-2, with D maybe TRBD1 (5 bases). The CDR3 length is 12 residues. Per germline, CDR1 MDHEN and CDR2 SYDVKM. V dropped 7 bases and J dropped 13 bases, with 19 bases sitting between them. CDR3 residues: CASNTTPGGCTF. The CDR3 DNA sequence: TGTGCCAGCAACACTACTCCGGGGGGTTGCACCTTC.

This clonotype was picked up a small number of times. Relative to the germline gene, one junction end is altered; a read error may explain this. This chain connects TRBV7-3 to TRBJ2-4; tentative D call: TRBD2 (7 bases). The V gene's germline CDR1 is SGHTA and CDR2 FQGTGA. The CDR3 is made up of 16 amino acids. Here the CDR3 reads CASNREGGVARNIQYF. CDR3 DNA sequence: TGTGCCAGCAACCGAGAGGGGGGGGTAGCCAGAAACATTCAGTACTTC.

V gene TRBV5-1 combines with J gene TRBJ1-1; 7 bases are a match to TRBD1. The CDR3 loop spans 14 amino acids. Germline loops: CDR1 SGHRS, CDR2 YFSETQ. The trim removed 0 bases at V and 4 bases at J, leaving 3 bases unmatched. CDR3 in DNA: TGCGCCAGCAGCTTGGTCAGGGGGACCACTGAAGCTTTCTTT. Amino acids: CASSLVRGTTEAFF. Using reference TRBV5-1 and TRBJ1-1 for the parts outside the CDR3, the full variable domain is KAGVTQTPRYLIKTRGQQVTLSCSPISGHRSVSWYQQTPGQGLQFLFEYFSETQRNKGNFPGRFSGRQFSNSRSEMNVSTLELGDSALYLCASSLVRGTTEAFFGQGTRLTVV.

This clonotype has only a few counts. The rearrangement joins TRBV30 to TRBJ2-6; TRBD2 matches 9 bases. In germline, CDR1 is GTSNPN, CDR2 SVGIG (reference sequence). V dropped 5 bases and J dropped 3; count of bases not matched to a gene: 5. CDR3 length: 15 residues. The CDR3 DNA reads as TGTGCCTGGTTGGGACTAGCTCGTGGGGCCAACGTCCTGACTTTC. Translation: CAWLGLARGANVLTF.

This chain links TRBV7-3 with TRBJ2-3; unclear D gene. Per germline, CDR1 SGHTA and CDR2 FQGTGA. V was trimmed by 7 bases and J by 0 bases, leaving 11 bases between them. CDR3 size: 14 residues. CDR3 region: CASTSDPSTDTQYF. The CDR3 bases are TGTGCCAGCACTTCTGACCCCAGCACAGATACGCAGTATTTT.

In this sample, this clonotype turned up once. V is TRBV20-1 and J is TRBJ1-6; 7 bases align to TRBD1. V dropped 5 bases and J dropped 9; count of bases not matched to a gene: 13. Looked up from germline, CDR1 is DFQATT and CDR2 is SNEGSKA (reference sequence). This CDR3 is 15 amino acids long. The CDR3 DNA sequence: TGCAGTGCTTCGGACAGGAAAGCGGTATCTTCACCCCTCCACTTT. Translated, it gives CSASDRKAVSSPLHF.

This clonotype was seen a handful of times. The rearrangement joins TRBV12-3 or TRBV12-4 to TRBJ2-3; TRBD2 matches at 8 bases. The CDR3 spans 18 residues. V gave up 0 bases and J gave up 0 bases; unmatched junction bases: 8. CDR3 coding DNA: TGTGCCAGCAGTTTAGCGGGCCTAGCGGGTTTTAGCACAGATACGCAGTATTTT. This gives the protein CASSLAGLAGFSTDTQYF.

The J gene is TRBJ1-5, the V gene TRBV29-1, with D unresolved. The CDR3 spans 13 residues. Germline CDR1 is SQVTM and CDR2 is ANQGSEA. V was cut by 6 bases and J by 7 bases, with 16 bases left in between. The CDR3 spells CSVVKGEGQPQHF. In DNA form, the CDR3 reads TGCAGCGTCGTCAAGGGTGAAGGGCAGCCCCAGCATTTT.

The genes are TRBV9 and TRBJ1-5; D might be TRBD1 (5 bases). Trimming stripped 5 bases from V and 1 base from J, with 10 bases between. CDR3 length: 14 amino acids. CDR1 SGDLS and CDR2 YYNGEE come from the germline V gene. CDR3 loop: CASSGGDSNQPQHF. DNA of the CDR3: TGTGCCAGCAGTGGAGGGGACAGCAATCAGCCCCAGCATTTT.

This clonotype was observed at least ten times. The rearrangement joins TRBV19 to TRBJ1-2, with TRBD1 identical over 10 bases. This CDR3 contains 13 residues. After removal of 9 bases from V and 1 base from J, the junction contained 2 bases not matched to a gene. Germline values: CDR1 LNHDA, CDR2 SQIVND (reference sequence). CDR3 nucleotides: TGTGCCAGCAGGACAGGGGGTAACTATGGCTACACCTTC. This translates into CASRTGGNYGYTF.

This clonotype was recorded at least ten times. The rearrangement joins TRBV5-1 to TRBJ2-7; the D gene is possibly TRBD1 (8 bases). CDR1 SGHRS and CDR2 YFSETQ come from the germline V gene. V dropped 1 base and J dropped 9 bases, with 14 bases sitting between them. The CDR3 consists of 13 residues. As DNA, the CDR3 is TGCGCCAGCAGCTTGTTGACAGGGGAGGGGCAGTACTTC. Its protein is CASSLLTGEGQYF.